Detailed here is one T cell receptor beta chain. The antigen is unknown. A single base separates this from a much larger clone, so it may be a read error. The data stem from a study of post-analysis software for immune sequencing data. Whole-study findings and limits: Significantly lower normalized Chao1 diversity was found in patients with multiple sclerosis relative to controls.

Carried by the TCR beta cDNA libraries were unique molecular identifiers. TCRdb processed the PCR reads anew with MiXCR; each CDR3 protein has one entry. The data hold approximately 250,000 distinct CDR3 sequences, with around 34% observed a single time. This sequence was found in a girl aged 5-17 years with multiple sclerosis. The specimen was blood.

CDR3 amino acids: CASTGDNSSPPHF. CDR3 DNA: TGTGCCAGCACCGGGGACAATAGTTCACCCCCCCACTTT. The chain has TRBV12-3 or TRBV12-4 and TRBJ1-6, with D perhaps TRBD1 (6 bases). There are 13 residues in the CDR3.